Here is one T cell receptor (beta chain) with its context. The source of the sample is a study of blood T cell repertoires in COVID-19. Study-wide background: COVID-19 samples collected from the United States, Italy and Spain covered acute and convalescent phases. T cells, B-cell-depleted T cells, or PBMCs provided the cDNA or gDNA that served as material.

Original handling: By means of reference gene primer amplification, nucleated cell counts were estimated. Here immunoSEQ multiplex PCR was the method, and the copy in TCRdb shows in-frame clones only, minus some. The V and J calls and clone size were taken over from that table, and D and trimming were inferred from the DNA. The table shows some 120,000 clones, with around nine tenths occurring only once. The clonotype was recovered from a human donor in a cohort sampled during active COVID-19. The sequenced sample was peripheral blood.

The CDR3 DNA reads as TGTGCCAGCAGCCGAGATTACCTCTACGAGCAGTACTTC. It translates to CASSRDYLYEQYF. V gene TRBV6-5 combines with J gene TRBJ2-7; D not certain. Germline V CDR1 and CDR2: MNHEY, SVGAGI. The CDR3 has 13 amino acids. Trimming pared 6 bases from V and 3 bases from J, leaving 12 bases between.